The present TCR beta chain was sequenced within a study of T cells in tuberculosis. About the research overall: PBMC were archived before or within 7 days of starting treatment. Study-wide points: Smaller alpha distances in active tuberculosis partly reflected shorter CDR3-alpha lengths.

Regarding this clone: What it binds is not known.

Time point denoted: new active TB diagnosis, blood taken before or within 7 days of starting treatment. Included patients were adults of at least 18, HIV-seronegative, South African. Assay used: immunoSEQ multiplex PCR; TCRdb lists only in-frame clones, some missing. The repertoire holds about 35,000 clones, about 90% seen once, with around 7% in the top ten. The junction had 7 bases not matched to a gene; V was cut back by 0 bases and J by 8 bases. This CDR3 has 14 residues. CDR1 and CDR2 (germline): GTSNPN, SVGIG (reference sequence). The V call is TRBV30, the J call TRBJ1-2; 9 bases fit TRBD1. Here the sequenced sample was PBMCs, taken at tuberculosis diagnosis. The TCR sequence derives from an adult with tuberculosis. Some clones in this sample may be carry-over from other donors' samples. DNA for the CDR3: TGTGCCTGGAGTGTACCGGGACAGGGAAACGGCTACACCTTC. It translates to CAWSVPGQGNGYTF.